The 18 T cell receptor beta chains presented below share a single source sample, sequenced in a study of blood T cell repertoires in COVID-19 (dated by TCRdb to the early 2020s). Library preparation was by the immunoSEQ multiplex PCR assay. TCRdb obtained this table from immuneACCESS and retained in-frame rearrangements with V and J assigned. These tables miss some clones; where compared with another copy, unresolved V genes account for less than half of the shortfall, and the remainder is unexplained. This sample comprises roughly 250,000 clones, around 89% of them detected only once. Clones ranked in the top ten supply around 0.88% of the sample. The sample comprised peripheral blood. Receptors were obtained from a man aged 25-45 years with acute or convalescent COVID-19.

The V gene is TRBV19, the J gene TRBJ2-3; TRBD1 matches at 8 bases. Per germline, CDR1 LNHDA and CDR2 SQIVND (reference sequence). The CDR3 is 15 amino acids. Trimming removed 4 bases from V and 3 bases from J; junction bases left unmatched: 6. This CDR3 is CASSTRTGKTDTQYF. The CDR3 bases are TGTGCCAGTAGTACCCGGACAGGGAAGACAGATACGCAGTATTTT.

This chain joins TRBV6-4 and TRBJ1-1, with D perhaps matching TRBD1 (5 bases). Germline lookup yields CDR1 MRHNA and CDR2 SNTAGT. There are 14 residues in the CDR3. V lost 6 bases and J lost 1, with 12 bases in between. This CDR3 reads CASRVDSANTEAFF. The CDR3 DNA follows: TGTGCCAGCAGAGTAGACAGTGCGAACACTGAAGCTTTCTTT.

The CDR3 here is CASSPPAAMNQPQHF. The CDR3 DNA is TGTGCCAGCAGTCCCCCAGCGGCTATGAATCAGCCCCAGCATTTT. V and J are TRBV27 and TRBJ1-5; no firm D call. The V end lost 5 bases, the J end lost 4 bases, and 15 bases lay between the germline ends. The CDR3 is 15 amino acids. Germline loops: CDR1 MNHEY, CDR2 SMNVEV (reference sequence).

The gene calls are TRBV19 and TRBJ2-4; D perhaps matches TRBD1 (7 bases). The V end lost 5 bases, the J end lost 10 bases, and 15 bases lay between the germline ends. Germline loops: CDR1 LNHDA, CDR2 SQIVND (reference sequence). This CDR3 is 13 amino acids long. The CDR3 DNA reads TGTGCCAGTAGTCAGGGGGTACGGGGGATTCAGTACTTC. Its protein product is CASSQGVRGIQYF.

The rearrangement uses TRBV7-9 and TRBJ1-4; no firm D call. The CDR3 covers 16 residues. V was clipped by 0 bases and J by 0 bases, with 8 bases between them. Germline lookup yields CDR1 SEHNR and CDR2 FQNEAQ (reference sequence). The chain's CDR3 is CASSLARATTNEKLFF. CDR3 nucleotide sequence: TGTGCCAGCAGCTTAGCTCGCGCAACAACTAATGAAAAACTGTTTTTT.

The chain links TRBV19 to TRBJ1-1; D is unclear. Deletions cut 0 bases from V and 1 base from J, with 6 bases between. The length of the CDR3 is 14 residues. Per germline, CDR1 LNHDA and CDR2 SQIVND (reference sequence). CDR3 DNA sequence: TGTGCCAGTAGTATAGACAGAAAGAACACTGAAGCTTTCTTT. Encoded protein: CASSIDRKNTEAFF.

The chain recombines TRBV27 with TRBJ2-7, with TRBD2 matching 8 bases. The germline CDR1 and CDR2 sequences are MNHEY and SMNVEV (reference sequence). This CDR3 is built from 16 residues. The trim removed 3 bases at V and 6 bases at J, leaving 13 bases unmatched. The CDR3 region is CASSLGALAGLGEQYF. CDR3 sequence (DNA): TGTGCCAGCAGTTTGGGGGCTTTAGCGGGGCTGGGCGAGCAGTACTTC.

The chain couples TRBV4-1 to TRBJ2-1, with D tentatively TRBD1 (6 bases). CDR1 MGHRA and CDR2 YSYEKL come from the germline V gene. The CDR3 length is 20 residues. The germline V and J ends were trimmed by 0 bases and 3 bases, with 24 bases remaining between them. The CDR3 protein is CASSQEGVWGDRPYYNEQFF. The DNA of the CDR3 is TGCGCCAGCAGCCAAGAAGGTGTTTGGGGCGACAGGCCTTACTACAATGAGCAGTTCTTC.

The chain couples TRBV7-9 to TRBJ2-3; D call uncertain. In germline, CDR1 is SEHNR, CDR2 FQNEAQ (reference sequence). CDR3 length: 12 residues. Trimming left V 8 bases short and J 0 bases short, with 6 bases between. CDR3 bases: TGTGCCAGCCCCTCTAGCACAGATACGCAGTATTTT. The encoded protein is CASPSSTDTQYF.

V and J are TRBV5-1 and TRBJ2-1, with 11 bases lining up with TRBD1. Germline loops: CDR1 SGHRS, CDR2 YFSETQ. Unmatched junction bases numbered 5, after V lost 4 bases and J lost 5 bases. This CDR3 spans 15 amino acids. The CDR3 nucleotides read TGCGCCAGCAGCCGCGGGACAGGGGGGAACAATGAGCAGTTCTTC. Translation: CASSRGTGGNNEQFF.

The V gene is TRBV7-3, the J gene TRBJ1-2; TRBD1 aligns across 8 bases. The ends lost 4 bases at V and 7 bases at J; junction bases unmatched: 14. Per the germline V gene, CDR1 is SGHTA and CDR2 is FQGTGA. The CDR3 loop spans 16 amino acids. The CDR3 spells CASSSSGTGLGFGYTF. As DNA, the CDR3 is TGTGCCAGCAGCTCCTCCGGGACAGGATTAGGATTTGGCTACACCTTC.

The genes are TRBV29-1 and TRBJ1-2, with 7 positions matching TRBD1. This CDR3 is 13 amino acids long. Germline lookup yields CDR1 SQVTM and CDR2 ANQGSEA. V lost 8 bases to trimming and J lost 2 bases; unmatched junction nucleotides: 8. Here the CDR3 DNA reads TGCAGCACTTCGGGACAGATAAACTATGGCTACACCTTC. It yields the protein CSTSGQINYGYTF. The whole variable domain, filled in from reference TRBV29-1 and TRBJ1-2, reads SAVISQKPSRDICQRGTSLTIQCQVDSQVTMMFWYRQQPGQSLTLIATANQGSEATYESGFVIDKFPISRPNLTFSTLTVSNMSPEDSSIYLCSTSGQINYGYTFGSGTRLTVV.

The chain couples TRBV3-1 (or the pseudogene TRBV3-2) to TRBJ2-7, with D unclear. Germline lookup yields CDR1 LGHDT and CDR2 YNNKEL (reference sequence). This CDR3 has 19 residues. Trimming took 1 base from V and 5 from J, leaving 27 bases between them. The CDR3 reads CASSQVSGSRSVVLNEQYF. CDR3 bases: TGTGCCAGCAGCCAAGTTTCGGGTAGCCGGTCAGTGGTGTTAAACGAGCAGTACTTC.

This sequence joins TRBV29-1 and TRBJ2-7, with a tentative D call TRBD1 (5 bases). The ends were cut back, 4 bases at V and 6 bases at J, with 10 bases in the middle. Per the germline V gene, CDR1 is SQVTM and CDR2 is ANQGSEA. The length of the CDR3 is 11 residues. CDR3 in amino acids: CSVGETAEQYF. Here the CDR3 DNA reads TGCAGCGTTGGAGAGACAGCCGAGCAGTACTTC.

CDR3 amino acids: CASSASAGDRGGDYGYTF. CDR3 in DNA: TGTGCCAGCAGTGCATCAGCTGGGGACAGGGGAGGTGACTATGGCTACACCTTC. The chain has TRBV25-1 and TRBJ1-2; TRBD1 matches 10 bases. The CDR3 has 18 residues. Trimming at V came to 4 bases and at J to 3 bases, leaving 14 bases not matched to a gene. Per the germline V gene, CDR1 is MGHDK and CDR2 is SYGVNS.

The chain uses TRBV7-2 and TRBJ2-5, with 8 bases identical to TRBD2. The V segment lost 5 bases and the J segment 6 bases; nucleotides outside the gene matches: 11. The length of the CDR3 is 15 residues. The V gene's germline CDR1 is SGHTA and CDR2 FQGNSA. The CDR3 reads CASSTGRAMGKTQYF. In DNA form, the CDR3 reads TGTGCCAGCAGCACCGGGAGGGCCATGGGGAAGACCCAGTACTTC.

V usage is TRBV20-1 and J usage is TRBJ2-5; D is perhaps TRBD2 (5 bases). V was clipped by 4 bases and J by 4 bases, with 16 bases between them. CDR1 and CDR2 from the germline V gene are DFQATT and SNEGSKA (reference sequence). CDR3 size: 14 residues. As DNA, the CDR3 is TGCAGTGCTACTGACCTGGACTTCGCAGAGACCCAGTACTTC. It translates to CSATDLDFAETQYF.

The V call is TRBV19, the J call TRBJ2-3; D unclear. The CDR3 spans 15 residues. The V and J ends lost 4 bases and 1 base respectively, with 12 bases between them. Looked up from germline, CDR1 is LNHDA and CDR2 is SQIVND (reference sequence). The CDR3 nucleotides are TGTGCCAGTAGTACACTGGGCAGAGGCACAGATACGCAGTATTTT. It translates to CASSTLGRGTDTQYF.